The clone carrying this T cell receptor (beta chain) appeared many times. This sample stems from a study of regulatory T cells in long-lasting Graves disease. To make TCR beta libraries, researchers used iRepertoire HTBI primers and Arm-PCR of CDR3 regions. TCRdb reanalysed the multiplex PCR reads using MiXCR and keeps one entry per CDR3 protein. The data hold a few hundred thousand distinct CDR3 sequences, with under 20% observed a single time. The time point is: newly diagnosed GD, antithyroid drugs for less than 3 months. Preparation of the TCR library used RNA extracted from PBMCs. This CDR3 is 17 amino acids long. V dropped 6 bases and J dropped 3; count of bases not matched to a gene: 12. CDR1 SGHRS and CDR2 YFSETQ come from the germline V gene. These sequences were also reported in another study, on T cells in Graves' hyperthyroidism and ophthalmopathy.

The chain combines TRBV5-1 with TRBJ1-6, with 7 bases fitting TRBD1. The clonotype originates from a woman in her 30s with Graves disease. The material was peripheral blood mononuclear cells (PBMCs), obtained at new diagnosis, from a patient treated with antithyroid drugs. The CDR3 sequence: CASISGQIIYYNSPLHF. CDR3 bases: TGCGCCAGCATCTCGGGACAGATAATTTACTATAATTCACCCCTCCACTTT.